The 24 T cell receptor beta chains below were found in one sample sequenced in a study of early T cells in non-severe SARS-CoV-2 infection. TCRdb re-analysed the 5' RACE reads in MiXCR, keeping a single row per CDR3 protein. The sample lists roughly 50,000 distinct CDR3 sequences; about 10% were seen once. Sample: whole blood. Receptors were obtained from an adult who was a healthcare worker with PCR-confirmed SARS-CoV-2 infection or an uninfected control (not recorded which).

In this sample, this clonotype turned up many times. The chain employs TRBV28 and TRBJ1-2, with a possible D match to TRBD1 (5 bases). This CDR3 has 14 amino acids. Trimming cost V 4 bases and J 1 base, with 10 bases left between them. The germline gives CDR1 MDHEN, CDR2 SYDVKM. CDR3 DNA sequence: TGTGCCAGCAGTTCCCGGGGGGATAACTATGGCTACACCTTC. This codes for CASSSRGDNYGYTF.

The CDR3, as DNA: TGCGCCAGCCGACAGGGGACTTCTTCTAACTATGGCTACACCTTC. Amino acid sequence: CASRQGTSSNYGYTF. The V gene is TRBV5-1, the J gene TRBJ1-2; 8 bases are a match to TRBD1. The CDR3 is 15 amino acids. In germline, CDR1 is SGHRS, CDR2 YFSETQ. The trim removed 7 bases at V and 0 bases at J, leaving 8 bases unmatched.

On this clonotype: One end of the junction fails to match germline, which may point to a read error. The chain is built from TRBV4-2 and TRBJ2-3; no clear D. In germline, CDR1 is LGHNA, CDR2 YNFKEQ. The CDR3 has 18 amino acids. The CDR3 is CASNQDLMAEQGTDTQYF. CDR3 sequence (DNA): TGTGCCAGCAACCAAGATTTGATGGCGGAACAAGGCACAGATACGCAGTATTTT.

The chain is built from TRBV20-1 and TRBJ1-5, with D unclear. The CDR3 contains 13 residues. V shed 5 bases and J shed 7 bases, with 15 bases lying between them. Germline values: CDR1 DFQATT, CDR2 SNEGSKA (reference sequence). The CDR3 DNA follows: TGCAGTGCTGCGGAGCGGTCGATACAGCCCCAGCATTTT. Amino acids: CSAAERSIQPQHF.

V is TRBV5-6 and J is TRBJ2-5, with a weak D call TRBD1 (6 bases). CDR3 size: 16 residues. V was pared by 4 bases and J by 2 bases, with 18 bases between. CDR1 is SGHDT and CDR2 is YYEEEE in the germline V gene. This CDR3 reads CASSPNTGTPQETQYF. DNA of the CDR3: TGTGCCAGCAGCCCAAACACCGGGACACCTCAAGAGACCCAGTACTTC.

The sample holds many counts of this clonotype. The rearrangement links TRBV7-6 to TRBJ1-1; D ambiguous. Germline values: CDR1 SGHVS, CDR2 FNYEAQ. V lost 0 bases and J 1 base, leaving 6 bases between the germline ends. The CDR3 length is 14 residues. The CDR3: CASSLAEGNTEAFF. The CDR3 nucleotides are TGTGCCAGCAGCTTAGCGGAGGGGAACACTGAAGCTTTCTTT.

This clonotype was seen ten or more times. The CDR3 is CASSLTEVRSPLHF. CDR3 bases: TGTGCCAGCAGCCTAACAGAGGTTCGGTCACCCCTCCACTTT. V usage is TRBV7-9 and J usage is TRBJ1-6; D is ambiguous. This CDR3 comprises 14 residues. V lost 5 bases and J 10 bases, leaving 15 bases between the germline ends. Germline V gene sequence: CDR1 SEHNR, CDR2 FQNEAQ (reference sequence).

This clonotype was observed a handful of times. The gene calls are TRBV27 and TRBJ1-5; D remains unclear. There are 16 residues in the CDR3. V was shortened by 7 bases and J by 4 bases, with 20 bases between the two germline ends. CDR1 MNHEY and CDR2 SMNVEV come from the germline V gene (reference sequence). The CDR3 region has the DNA TGTGCCAGCACCCCCCGTTACGACATACTGAATCAGCCCCAGCATTTT. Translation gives CASTPRYDILNQPQHF.

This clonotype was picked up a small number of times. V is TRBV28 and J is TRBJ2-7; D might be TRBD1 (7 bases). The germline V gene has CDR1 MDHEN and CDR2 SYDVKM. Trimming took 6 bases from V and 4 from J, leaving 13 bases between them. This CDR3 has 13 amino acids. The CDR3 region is CASSRQGLYEQYF. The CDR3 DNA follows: TGTGCCAGCAGCCGACAGGGACTTTACGAGCAGTACTTC. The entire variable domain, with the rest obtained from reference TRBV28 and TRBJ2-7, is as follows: DVKVTQSSRYLVKRTGEKVFLECVQDMDHENMFWYRQDPGLGLRLIYFSYDVKMKEKGDIPEGYSVSREKKERFSLILESASTNQTSMYLCASSRQGLYEQYFGPGTRLTVT.

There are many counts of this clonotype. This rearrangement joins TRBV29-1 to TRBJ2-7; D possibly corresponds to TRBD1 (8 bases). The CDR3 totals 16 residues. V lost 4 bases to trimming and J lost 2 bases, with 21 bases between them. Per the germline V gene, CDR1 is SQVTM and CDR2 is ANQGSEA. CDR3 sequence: CSVVDRGREVAYEQYF. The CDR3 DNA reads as TGCAGCGTTGTTGACAGGGGCCGGGAGGTAGCCTACGAGCAGTACTTC.

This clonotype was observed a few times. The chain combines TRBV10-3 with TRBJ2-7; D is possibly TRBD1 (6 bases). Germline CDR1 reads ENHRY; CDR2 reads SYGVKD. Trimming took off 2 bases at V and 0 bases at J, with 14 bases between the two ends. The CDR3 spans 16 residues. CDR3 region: CAISERWQGSSYEQYF. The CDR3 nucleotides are TGTGCCATCAGTGAGAGATGGCAGGGGAGCTCCTACGAGCAGTACTTC.

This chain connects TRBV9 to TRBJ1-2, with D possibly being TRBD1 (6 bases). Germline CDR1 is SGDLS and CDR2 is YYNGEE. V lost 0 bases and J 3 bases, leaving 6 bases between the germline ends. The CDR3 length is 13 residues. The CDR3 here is CASSVGQDYGYTF. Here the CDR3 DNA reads TGTGCCAGCAGCGTAGGACAGGACTATGGCTACACCTTC.

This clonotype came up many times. The CDR3 protein is CSVGTALGYEQYF. In nucleotides, the CDR3 is TGCAGCGTAGGGACGGCCCTGGGGTACGAGCAGTACTTC. The rearrangement links TRBV29-1 to TRBJ2-7; D could derive from TRBD1 or TRBD2 (5 bases each). Trimming removed 6 bases at V and 4 bases at J, with 16 bases between. Germline V gene data show CDR1 as SQVTM and CDR2 as ANQGSEA. The CDR3 totals 13 residues.

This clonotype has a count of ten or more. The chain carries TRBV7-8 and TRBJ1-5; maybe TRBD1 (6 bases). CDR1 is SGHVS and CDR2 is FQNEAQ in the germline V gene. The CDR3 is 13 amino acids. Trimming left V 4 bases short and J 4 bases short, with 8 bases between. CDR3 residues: CASSSGVNQPQHF. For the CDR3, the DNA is TGTGCCAGCAGCTCAGGGGTAAATCAGCCCCAGCATTTT.

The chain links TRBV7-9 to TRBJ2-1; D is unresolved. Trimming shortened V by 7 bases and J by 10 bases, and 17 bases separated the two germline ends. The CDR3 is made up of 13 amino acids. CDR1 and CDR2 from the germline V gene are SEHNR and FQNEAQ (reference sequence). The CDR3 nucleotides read TGTGCCAGCACCCCGGACGTAGCCGGGGAGCAGTTCTTC. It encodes CASTPDVAGEQFF. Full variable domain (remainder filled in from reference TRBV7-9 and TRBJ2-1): DTGVSQNPRHKITKRGQNVTFRCDPISEHNRLYWYRQTLGQGPEFLTYFQNEAQLEKSRLLSDRFSAERPKGSFSTLEIQRTEQGDSAMYLCASTPDVAGEQFFGPGTRLTVL.

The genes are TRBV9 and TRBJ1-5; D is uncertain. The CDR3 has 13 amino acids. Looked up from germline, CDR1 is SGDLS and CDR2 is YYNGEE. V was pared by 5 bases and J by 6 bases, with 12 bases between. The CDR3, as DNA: TGTGCCAGCAGTGGCCTTATGGGTCAGCCCCAGCATTTT. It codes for CASSGLMGQPQHF.

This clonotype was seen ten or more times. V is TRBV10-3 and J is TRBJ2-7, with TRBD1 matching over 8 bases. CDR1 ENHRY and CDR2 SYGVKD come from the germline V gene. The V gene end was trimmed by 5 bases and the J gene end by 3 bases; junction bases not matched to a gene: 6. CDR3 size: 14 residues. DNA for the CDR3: TGTGCCATCAGTAGCAGGGACAGGCACTACGAGCAGTACTTC. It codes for CAISSRDRHYEQYF.

The CDR3: CASSSTPGTGPYEQYF. In DNA form, the CDR3 reads TGTGCCAGCAGCTCGACCCCCGGGACAGGGCCCTACGAGCAGTACTTC. The chain is built from TRBV7-9 and TRBJ2-7, with 9 bases fitting TRBD1. V lost 4 bases and J lost 2; bases outside the gene matches: 9. This CDR3 region has 16 residues. Germline V CDR1 and CDR2: SEHNR, FQNEAQ (reference sequence).

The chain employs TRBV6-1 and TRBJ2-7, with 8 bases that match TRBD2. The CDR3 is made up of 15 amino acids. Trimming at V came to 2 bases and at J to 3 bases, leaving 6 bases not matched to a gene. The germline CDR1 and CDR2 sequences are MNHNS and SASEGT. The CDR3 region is CASSEWVAGFYEQYF. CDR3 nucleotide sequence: TGTGCCAGCAGTGAATGGGTAGCGGGATTCTACGAGCAGTACTTC.

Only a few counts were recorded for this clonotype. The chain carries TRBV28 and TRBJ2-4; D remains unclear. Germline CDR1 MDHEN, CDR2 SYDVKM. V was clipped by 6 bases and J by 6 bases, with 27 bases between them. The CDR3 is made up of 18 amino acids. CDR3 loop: CASSQPFVRTSPANIQYF. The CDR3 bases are TGTGCCAGCAGCCAACCCTTCGTACGGACCTCCCCGGCAAACATTCAGTACTTC.

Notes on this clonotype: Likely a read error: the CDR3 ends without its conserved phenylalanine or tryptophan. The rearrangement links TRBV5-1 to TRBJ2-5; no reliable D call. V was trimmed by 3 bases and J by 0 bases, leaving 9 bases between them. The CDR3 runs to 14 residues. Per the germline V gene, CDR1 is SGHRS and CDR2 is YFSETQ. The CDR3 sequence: CASSSARDQETQYL. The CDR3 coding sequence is TGCGCCAGCAGCTCTGCCCGGGACCAAGAGACCCAGTACCTC.

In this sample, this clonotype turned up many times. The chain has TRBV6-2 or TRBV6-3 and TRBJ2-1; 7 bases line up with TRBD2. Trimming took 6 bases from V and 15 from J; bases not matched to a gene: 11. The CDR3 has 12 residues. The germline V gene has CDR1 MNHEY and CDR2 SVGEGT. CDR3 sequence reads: CASSPREPGGFF. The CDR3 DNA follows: TGTGCCAGCAGCCCCCGGGAACCGGGGGGGTTCTTC.

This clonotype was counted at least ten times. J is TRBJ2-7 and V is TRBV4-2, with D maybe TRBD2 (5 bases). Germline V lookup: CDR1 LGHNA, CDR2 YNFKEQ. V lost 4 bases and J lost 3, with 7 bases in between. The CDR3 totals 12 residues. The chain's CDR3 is CASSPAGYEQYF. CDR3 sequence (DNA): TGTGCCAGCAGCCCCGCGGGCTACGAGCAGTACTTC.

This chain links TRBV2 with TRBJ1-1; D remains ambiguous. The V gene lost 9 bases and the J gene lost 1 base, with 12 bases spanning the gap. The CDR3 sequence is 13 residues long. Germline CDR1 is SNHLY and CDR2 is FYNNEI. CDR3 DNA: TGTGCCAGTAACGGACGGACGAACACTGAAGCTTTCTTT. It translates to CASNGRTNTEAFF. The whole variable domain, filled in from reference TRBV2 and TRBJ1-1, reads EPEVTQTPSHQVTQMGQEVILRCVPISNHLYFYWYRQILGQKVEFLVSFYNNEISEKSEIFDDQFSVERPDGSNFTLKIRSTKLEDSAMYFCASNGRTNTEAFFGQGTRLTVV.